Below, 9 T cell receptor beta chains from the same sample are listed, as sequenced in a study of cytomegalovirus exposure and HLA in healthy donors. PCR amplification relied on 60 Vbeta primers (plus 13 Jbeta primers). The table came from immunoSEQ multiplex PCR; TCRdb's copy has only in-frame clones and leaves some out. The data show 150,000 to 170,000 clones, under 85% seen once. Sequenced: PBMCs. The receptor set was obtained from a man younger than 35 in good health and CMV-seronegative.

This chain joins TRBV4-3 and TRBJ1-2; tentative D call: TRBD1 (5 bases). The CDR3 length is 15 residues. With 1 base removed from V and 5 bases from J, the gap between germline ends came to 14 bases. Germline V gene lookup returns CDR1 LGHNA and CDR2 YSLEER. The CDR3 DNA follows: TGCGCCAGCAGCCAAGCGGGGACTGATGGATATGGCTACACCTTC. This sequence encodes CASSQAGTDGYGYTF.

This clone has only a few counts. The gene calls are TRBV19 and TRBJ1-1; possible D gene TRBD1, 6 bases. The germline V gene encodes CDR1 LNHDA and CDR2 SQIVND (reference sequence). The germline V and J ends were trimmed by 1 base and 10 bases, with 13 bases remaining between them. This CDR3 comprises 13 residues. The DNA for the CDR3 is TGTGCCAGTAGTATAGGCGGACAGTCTGGAGCTTTCTTT. It yields the protein CASSIGGQSGAFF.

The chain carries TRBV11-2 and TRBJ1-4, with a tentative D call TRBD1 (6 bases). V was pared by 7 bases and J by 8 bases, with 20 bases between. CDR1 SGHAT and CDR2 FQNNGV come from the germline V gene. This CDR3 is 15 amino acids long. The CDR3 DNA reads as TGTGCCAGCACCAAAAGGCAGGGGTCTTTGGAAAAACTGTTTTTT. The encoded protein is CASTKRQGSLEKLFF.

This clone was observed a handful of times. The chain links TRBV6-5 to TRBJ2-7; TRBD1 aligns across 8 bases. Germline V gene lookup returns CDR1 MNHEY and CDR2 SVGAGI. CDR3 size: 13 residues. V trimming: 6 bases; J trimming: 3 bases; junction bases outside the gene matches: 4. The CDR3 loop is CASRGDRIYEQYF. The CDR3 DNA follows: TGTGCCAGCAGAGGGGACAGGATCTACGAGCAGTACTTC.

The chain combines TRBV18 with TRBJ1-1; 11 bases are shared with TRBD1. The CDR3 is 18 residues long. Germline-derived CDR1 and CDR2 are KGHSH and LQKENI. V lost 0 bases to trimming and J lost 1 base; unmatched junction nucleotides: 7. The CDR3 loop is CASSPPWTGGGQNTEAFF. CDR3 bases: TGTGCCAGCTCACCACCCTGGACAGGGGGCGGCCAGAACACTGAAGCTTTCTTT.

This clone was picked up a small number of times. V and J are TRBV5-4 and TRBJ1-5; D is possibly TRBD1 (5 bases). The CDR3 totals 16 residues. The germline V gene encodes CDR1 SGHNT and CDR2 YYREEE (reference sequence). V was clipped by 0 bases and J by 5 bases, with 15 bases between them. CDR3 amino acids: CASSLGPGGRDQPQHF. DNA for the CDR3: TGTGCCAGCAGCTTGGGTCCGGGGGGAAGAGATCAGCCCCAGCATTTT.

The V gene is TRBV12-5, the J gene TRBJ2-1; TRBD2 agrees at 12 bases. CDR1 is LGHNT and CDR2 is FRNRAP in the germline V gene. The V gene end was trimmed by 1 base and the J gene end by 7 bases; junction bases not matched to a gene: 20. The CDR3 runs to 21 residues. Here the CDR3 DNA reads TGTGCTAGTGGTTTGGCGTCGATTACGGGACTAGCGGGTCGGGCCGGGAATGAGCAGTTCTTC. The encoded protein is CASGLASITGLAGRAGNEQFF.

As for this clone: Distinct nucleotide sequences in the sample also encode this CDR3. This rearrangement joins TRBV27 to TRBJ2-7; 7 nucleotides align to TRBD2. J lost 0 bases, V lost 0 bases, and 5 bases had no gene match. Germline CDR1 and CDR2: MNHEY and SMNVEV (reference sequence). The CDR3 spans 16 residues. The CDR3 region has the DNA TGTGCCAGCAGTTTATCGGGACTAACAGGCTCCTACGAGCAGTACGTC. Translation gives CASSLSGLTGSYEQYV.

The genes are TRBV4-1 and TRBJ2-1, with a possible D match to TRBD1 (6 bases). Germline V gene lookup returns CDR1 MGHRA and CDR2 YSYEKL. The CDR3 is 17 amino acids. V was cut by 1 base and J by 4 bases, with 17 bases left in between. The CDR3 DNA is TGCGCCAGCAGCCAAGGGCTGGACAGCTCTCATTACAATGAGCAGTTCTTC. Translation: CASSQGLDSSHYNEQFF.